Following are 32 T cell receptor beta chains from one sample sequenced in a study of T cells in Graves' hyperthyroidism and ophthalmopathy. The TCR beta CDR3 regions underwent amplification using RNA transcripts as the source. With the HTBI primer set, the TCR CDR3 went through a first round of RT-PCR. TCRdb reanalysed the multiplex PCR reads using MiXCR and keeps one entry per CDR3 protein. This table holds under 400,000 distinct CDR3 sequences, about 16% found once. Sequencing was carried out using blood. The receptor set was obtained from an older woman with Graves' ophthalmopathy.

V is TRBV7-3 and J is TRBJ2-7, with D perhaps given as TRBD1 or TRBD2 (5 bases each). This CDR3 has 13 amino acids. Trimming cost V 3 bases and J 5 bases, with 11 bases left between them. Germline CDR1 SGHTA, CDR2 FQGTGA. CDR3 DNA sequence: TGTGCCAGCAGCTTGGGCAGGGAGAACGAGCAGTACTTC. As protein: CASSLGRENEQYF.

The V and J genes are TRBV5-1 and TRBJ2-7, with D possibly called TRBD1 or TRBD2 (5 bases each). Trimming shortened V by 1 base and J by 2 bases, and 10 bases separated the two germline ends. Germline CDR1 reads SGHRS; CDR2 reads YFSETQ. This CDR3 is 14 amino acids long. CDR3 in amino acids: CASSLLQGAYEQYF. The CDR3 DNA is TGCGCCAGCAGCTTGCTCCAGGGAGCCTACGAGCAGTACTTC.

The sample holds a few counts of this clonotype. The rearrangement joins TRBV27 to TRBJ1-5; D remains unclear. Germline values: CDR1 MNHEY, CDR2 SMNVEV (reference sequence). This CDR3 comprises 14 residues. Trimming shortened V by 3 bases and J by 2 bases, and 8 bases separated the two germline ends. CDR3: CASSFRARNQPQHF. CDR3 in DNA: TGTGCCAGCAGTTTCCGGGCCCGCAATCAGCCCCAGCATTTT.

This clonotype appeared many times. The chain recombines TRBV3-1 with TRBJ2-7, with 10 bases identical to TRBD2. CDR1 LGHDT and CDR2 YNNKEL come from the germline V gene (reference sequence). V dropped 1 base and J dropped 3; count of bases not matched to a gene: 6. This CDR3 has 16 amino acids. The CDR3 loop reads CASSQGASGRIYEQYF. The DNA for the CDR3 is TGTGCCAGCAGCCAAGGCGCTAGCGGGAGAATCTACGAGCAGTACTTC.

This clonotype was recorded a few times. The genes are TRBV14 and TRBJ2-2; no reliable D call. CDR1 and CDR2 (germline): SGHDN, FVKESK. The CDR3 runs to 17 residues. V lost 2 bases and J 3 bases, leaving 16 bases between the germline ends. The CDR3 sequence: CASSQRVRVSDTGELFF. The CDR3 DNA reads TGTGCCAGCAGCCAACGGGTACGGGTGTCCGACACCGGGGAGCTGTTTTTT.

This clonotype came up many times. V usage is TRBV20-1 and J usage is TRBJ2-5; 11 nucleotides match TRBD1. CDR1 and CDR2 from the germline V gene are DFQATT and SNEGSKA (reference sequence). This CDR3 comprises 13 residues. V gave up 5 bases and J gave up 5 bases; unmatched junction bases: 4. The chain's CDR3 is CSAPDRGRETQYF. CDR3 nucleotides: TGCAGTGCTCCGGACAGGGGGCGTGAGACCCAGTACTTC.

This clonotype showed up many times. This rearrangement joins TRBV10-3 to TRBJ2-1; 7 nucleotides agree with TRBD1. Germline V CDR1 and CDR2: ENHRY, SYGVKD. The CDR3 is 14 residues long. J lost 8 bases, V lost 10 bases, and 14 bases had no gene match. CDR3 sequence: CATKGTGAWDEQFF. For the CDR3, the DNA is TGTGCCACCAAGGGAACAGGGGCGTGGGATGAGCAGTTCTTC.

This clonotype was seen many times. The V gene is TRBV12-3 or TRBV12-4, the J gene TRBJ2-1, with TRBD2 matching 14 bases. The CDR3 length is 19 residues. After removal of 6 bases from V and 3 bases from J, the junction contained 13 bases not matched to a gene. This CDR3 reads CASRPMEGLAGASYNEQFF. The CDR3 nucleotides read TGTGCCAGCAGACCTATGGAGGGACTAGCGGGAGCCAGCTACAATGAGCAGTTCTTC.

V gene TRBV18 combines with J gene TRBJ2-1; tentatively, D is TRBD2 (6 bases). The CDR3 sequence is 14 residues long. The V end lost 3 bases, the J end lost 3 bases, and 9 bases lay between the germline ends. Germline loops: CDR1 KGHSH, CDR2 LQKENI. CDR3 sequence reads: CASSPMGGYNEQFF. CDR3 DNA sequence: TGTGCCAGCTCACCCATGGGGGGCTACAATGAGCAGTTCTTC.

This clonotype was counted many times. The chain couples TRBV2 to TRBJ2-7; D remains ambiguous. The CDR3 has 12 residues. Germline CDR1 is SNHLY and CDR2 is FYNNEI. Trimming left V 8 bases short and J 2 bases short, with 10 bases between. In DNA form, the CDR3 reads TGTGCCAGCTCAGACCGAACCTACGAGCAGTACTTC. This translates into CASSDRTYEQYF.

The chain couples TRBV5-1 to TRBJ1-1; 8 bases match TRBD1. CDR3 size: 15 residues. Trimming removed 4 bases from V and 0 bases from J; junction bases left unmatched: 5. Germline V gene lookup returns CDR1 SGHRS and CDR2 YFSETQ. The CDR3 DNA is TGCGCCAGCAGCCCAGGACAGGGTGTGAACACTGAAGCTTTCTTT. Encoded protein: CASSPGQGVNTEAFF.

This clonotype was detected only a few times. The chain links TRBV29-1 to TRBJ2-5; 11 nucleotides match TRBD2. V shed 2 bases and J 5 bases; nucleotides not matched to a gene: 7. The CDR3 has 15 amino acids. Germline values: CDR1 SQVTM, CDR2 ANQGSEA. CDR3 nucleotides: TGCAGCGTTGAATCACTAGCGGGAGTGGAGGAGACCCAGTACTTC. This codes for CSVESLAGVEETQYF. The full variable domain, completed using reference TRBV29-1 and TRBJ2-5, is SAVISQKPSRDICQRGTSLTIQCQVDSQVTMMFWYRQQPGQSLTLIATANQGSEATYESGFVIDKFPISRPNLTFSTLTVSNMSPEDSSIYLCSVESLAGVEETQYFGPGTRLLVL.

This chain joins TRBV11-2 and TRBJ1-2; the match to TRBD1 covers 9 bases. Unmatched junction bases numbered 9, after V lost 5 bases and J lost 2 bases. This CDR3 spans 16 amino acids. Per the germline V gene, CDR1 is SGHAT and CDR2 is FQNNGV. The CDR3 DNA reads TGTGCCAGCAGCCCCATCGGACAGGGGCTAAACTATGGCTACACCTTC. Its protein product is CASSPIGQGLNYGYTF.

The V gene is TRBV10-3, the J gene TRBJ2-6; 7 positions agree with TRBD2. The V gene end was trimmed by 6 bases and the J gene end by 3 bases; junction bases not matched to a gene: 2. The CDR3 totals 14 residues. CDR1 ENHRY and CDR2 SYGVKD come from the germline V gene. The CDR3 DNA sequence: TGTGCCATCAGGACGGGAGGTGGGGCCAACGTCCTGACTTTC. Its protein product is CAIRTGGGANVLTF.

The V call is TRBV27, the J call TRBJ1-5; TRBD1 agrees at 8 bases. CDR1 MNHEY and CDR2 SMNVEV come from the germline V gene (reference sequence). The CDR3 runs to 15 residues. V lost 4 bases, J lost 2 bases, and 4 bases stayed unmatched. In DNA, the CDR3 is TGTGCCAGCAGTTCCCAGGGGGCCCGCAATCAGCCCCAGCATTTT. Its translation: CASSSQGARNQPQHF.

This clonotype has just a few counts. J is TRBJ2-2 and V is TRBV25-1; 8 bases align to TRBD1. The V and J ends lost 7 bases and 0 bases, in that order; junction bases with no gene match: 10. Germline V CDR1 and CDR2: MGHDK, SYGVNS. The CDR3 is made up of 17 amino acids. CDR3 DNA sequence: TGTGCCAGCAAACCCCGTCAGGGGGCTGCGAACACCGGGGAGCTGTTTTTT. Encoded protein: CASKPRQGAANTGELFF.

The chain recombines TRBV6-2 or TRBV6-3 with TRBJ2-1; TRBD2 matches 12 bases. Germline V CDR1 and CDR2: MNHEY, SVGEGT. This CDR3 spans 20 amino acids. V lost 6 bases to trimming and J lost 0 bases; unmatched junction nucleotides: 15. The chain's CDR3 is CASSGGWASGRARSYNEQFF. The CDR3 nucleotides read TGTGCCAGCAGCGGCGGTTGGGCTAGCGGGAGGGCCCGCTCCTACAATGAGCAGTTCTTC.

The chain combines TRBV12-3 or TRBV12-4 with TRBJ1-3, with 8 bases fitting TRBD1. The CDR3 extends over 14 amino acids. V was clipped by 6 bases and J by 2 bases; unmatched bases: 3. This chain's CDR3 is CASSQGAAGNTIYF. DNA for the CDR3: TGTGCCAGCAGCCAGGGGGCAGCTGGAAACACCATATATTTT.

With regard to this clonotype: One base away lies a much larger clone, so this may be a sequencing read error. The chain uses TRBV6-1 and TRBJ2-7, with 12 nucleotides matching TRBD2. The CDR3 is 15 amino acids. The V and J ends lost 3 bases and 5 bases, in that order; junction bases with no gene match: 5. Germline CDR1 and CDR2: MNHNS and SASEGT. The CDR3 DNA sequence: TGTGCCAGCAGTGATCTAGCGGGAGGGCCTGACGAGCAGTACTTC. Translating gives CASSDLAGGPDEQYF.

V is TRBV3-1 and J is TRBJ2-1; possibly TRBD2 for D (6 bases). CDR3 length: 16 amino acids. The germline V and J ends were trimmed by 0 bases and 8 bases, with 17 bases remaining between them. From germline, CDR1 is LGHDT and CDR2 YNNKEL (reference sequence). The CDR3 is CASSQDIRGMSDEQFF. The DNA of the CDR3 is TGTGCCAGCAGCCAAGATATTCGGGGGATGAGCGATGAGCAGTTCTTC.

CDR3 amino acids: CASSLALNRNQPQHF. Here the CDR3 DNA reads TGTGCCAGCAGCTTAGCGCTTAACCGGAATCAGCCCCAGCATTTT. The chain has TRBV7-8 and TRBJ1-5; D uncertain. The ends were cut back, 0 bases at V and 4 bases at J, with 10 bases in the middle. This CDR3 region has 15 residues. Germline-derived CDR1 and CDR2 are SGHVS and FQNEAQ.

In this sample, this clonotype turned up many times. V is TRBV20-1 and J is TRBJ2-5; possible D gene TRBD2, 6 bases. CDR3 size: 14 residues. Germline V gene sequence: CDR1 DFQATT, CDR2 SNEGSKA (reference sequence). Trimming removed 6 bases from V and 2 bases from J, with 16 bases in between. The CDR3 sequence: CSAPIHSGQETQYF. CDR3 sequence (DNA): TGCAGTGCCCCGATCCATAGCGGTCAAGAGACCCAGTACTTC.

This clonotype was counted ten times or more. This sequence joins TRBV5-1 and TRBJ1-3; D call uncertain. The V end lost 0 bases, the J end lost 4 bases, and 5 bases lay between the germline ends. Per germline, CDR1 SGHRS and CDR2 YFSETQ. CDR3 length: 13 amino acids. CDR3 sequence (DNA): TGCGCCAGCAGCTTGGGGGCCGGAAACACCATATATTTT. Translation gives CASSLGAGNTIYF. The full variable domain, in which reference TRBV5-1 and TRBJ1-3 provide the parts outside the CDR3, is KAGVTQTPRYLIKTRGQQVTLSCSPISGHRSVSWYQQTPGQGLQFLFEYFSETQRNKGNFPGRFSGRQFSNSRSEMNVSTLELGDSALYLCASSLGAGNTIYFGEGSWLTVV.

In DNA form, the CDR3 reads TGTGCCACGGGGGACAGGGAGGACGAAGAACTGTTTTTT. Amino acid sequence: CATGDREDEELFF. The gene calls are TRBV13 and TRBJ1-4, with 9 bases lining up with TRBD1. Germline-derived CDR1 and CDR2 are PRHDT and FYEKMQ (reference sequence). Losses at the gene ends were 10 bases for V and 12 bases for J; bases not matched to a gene: 12. The CDR3 consists of 13 residues.

This clonotype has a count of ten or more. The chain has TRBV3-1 and TRBJ2-7; 8 bases agree with TRBD2. The CDR3 length is 16 residues. V lost 1 base and J lost 0; bases outside the gene matches: 5. Germline CDR1 reads LGHDT; CDR2 reads YNNKEL (reference sequence). CDR3 coding DNA: TGTGCCAGCAGCCAAGGCATCAGCGGGAGCTCCTACGAGCAGTACTTC. Its translation is CASSQGISGSSYEQYF.

This sequence joins TRBV29-1 and TRBJ1-2; the D is unclear. V was clipped by 0 bases and J by 9 bases, with 11 bases between them. This CDR3 comprises 12 residues. Germline CDR1 and CDR2: SQVTM and ANQGSEA. The CDR3 spells CSVEEKLISYTF. CDR3 nucleotides: TGCAGCGTTGAAGAGAAGCTAATAAGCTACACCTTC. The full variable domain, in which reference TRBV29-1 and TRBJ1-2 provide the parts outside the CDR3, is SAVISQKPSRDICQRGTSLTIQCQVDSQVTMMFWYRQQPGQSLTLIATANQGSEATYESGFVIDKFPISRPNLTFSTLTVSNMSPEDSSIYLCSVEEKLISYTFGSGTRLTVV.

This clonotype showed up many times. The chain uses TRBV12-3 or TRBV12-4 and TRBJ2-7, with 12 bases fitting TRBD2. Germline trimming cut 6 bases from V and 2 bases from J; bases unmatched to any gene: 5. The CDR3 is made up of 15 amino acids. CDR3 in DNA: TGTGCCAGCAGCAAACGGACTAGCGGGACCTACGAGCAGTACTTC. It codes for CASSKRTSGTYEQYF.

The V call is TRBV6-1, the J call TRBJ2-2; 13 positions match TRBD2. CDR3 size: 16 residues. V lost 6 bases, J lost 6 bases, and 7 bases stayed unmatched. From germline, CDR1 is MNHNS and CDR2 SASEGT. CDR3 amino acids: CASSSTGLAGAGELFF. The CDR3 DNA reads as TGTGCCAGCAGCTCTACCGGACTAGCGGGAGCCGGGGAGCTGTTTTTT.

This clonotype was detected many times. J is TRBJ1-2 and V is TRBV20-1; 8 bases line up with TRBD1. Trimming took 6 bases from V and 7 from J; bases not matched to a gene: 10. CDR1 DFQATT and CDR2 SNEGSKA come from the germline V gene (reference sequence). The CDR3 extends over 13 amino acids. This chain's CDR3 is CSAPPGGSGGYTF. DNA for the CDR3: TGCAGTGCCCCCCCAGGGGGCAGCGGTGGCTACACCTTC.

The chain uses TRBV6-1 and TRBJ1-2; D is uncertain. The germline gives CDR1 MNHNS, CDR2 SASEGT. The CDR3 covers 14 residues. The ends were cut back, 1 base at V and 1 base at J, with 7 bases in the middle. The CDR3 loop reads CASSEEADNYGYTF. The DNA of the CDR3 is TGTGCCAGCAGTGAAGAGGCAGATAACTATGGCTACACCTTC.

This clonotype was detected many times. The chain joins TRBV2 to TRBJ2-5; 10 positions agree with TRBD2. From germline, CDR1 is SNHLY and CDR2 FYNNEI. The junction had 9 bases not matched to a gene; V was cut back by 5 bases and J by 6 bases. The CDR3 sequence is 15 residues long. The CDR3 here is CASSSSTSGIKTQYF. The CDR3 DNA sequence: TGTGCCAGCAGTTCATCTACTAGCGGGATAAAGACCCAGTACTTC.

This clonotype was counted many times. The chain uses TRBV6-1 and TRBJ2-2, with 9 bases matching TRBD1. The CDR3 is 17 amino acids. The V and J ends lost 7 bases and 2 bases, in that order; junction bases with no gene match: 11. Germline V lookup: CDR1 MNHNS, CDR2 SASEGT. This CDR3 reads CASMGTTGGGNTGELFF. The CDR3 DNA reads as TGTGCCAGCATGGGAACGACAGGGGGAGGAAACACCGGGGAGCTGTTTTTT.